A selection of T cell receptor beta chains follows, all from one sample in a study of blood T cell repertoires in COVID-19. The table came from immunoSEQ multiplex PCR; TCRdb's copy has only in-frame clones and leaves some out. The data show about 14,000 clones, approximately 86% seen once. The specimen was peripheral blood. The receptors stem from a human donor in a cohort sampled during active COVID-19. The CDR3 runs from the conserved cysteine through the conserved F or W. A D gene is named only where the DNA matches it firmly. Part of the rows lack a size; the others show once, few, many or a class for expanded clones.

V	size	J	D	DNA	CDR3
TRBV19	NA	TRBJ1-1	NA	TGTGCCAGTAGTCGGACACGGGACACTGAAGCTTTCTTT	CASSRTRDTEAFF
TRBV4-2	NA	TRBJ1-1	TRBD1	TGTGCCAGCAGCCAATCACAGGGGGCGCGAACTGAAGCTTTCTTT	CASSQSQGARTEAFF
TRBV18	NA	TRBJ2-5	NA	TGTGCCAGCTCCGGCATGACAAAAGAGACCCAGTACTTC	CASSGMTKETQYF
TRBV28	once	TRBJ1-3	NA	TGTGCCAGCAGTTTCCGGGTCTCTGGAAACACCATATATTTT	CASSFRVSGNTIYF
TRBV5-4	NA	TRBJ1-4	NA	TGTGCCAGCAGCATGGGAGTAACTAATGAAAAACTGTTTTTT	CASSMGVTNEKLFF
TRBV7-9	once	TRBJ2-1	TRBD2	TGTGCCAGCAGCTTAGGGACTAGCGCACACAATGAGCAGTTCTTC	CASSLGTSAHNEQFF
TRBV5-1	NA	TRBJ2-1	TRBD2	TGCGCCAGCGGGCTAGCGGGCGAGAGCTCCTACAATGAGCAGTTCTTC	CASGLAGESSYNEQFF
TRBV27	few	TRBJ1-5	NA	TGTGCCAGCAGTCTAGTATATAATCAGCCCCAGCATTTT	CASSLVYNQPQHF
TRBV4-1	NA	TRBJ2-1	NA	TGCGCCAGCAGCCAAGTAATCGACAGGACTCTTATCTACAATGAGCAGTTCTTC	CASSQVIDRTLIYNEQFF
TRBV18	NA	TRBJ2-1	TRBD1	TGTGCCAGCTCTATGGACAGGGGTTCCTACAATGAGCAGTTCTTC	CASSMDRGSYNEQFF
TRBV18	NA	TRBJ2-5	NA	TGTGCCAGCTCACTGTCCGGGTCCAGACAAGAGACCCAGTACTTC	CASSLSGSRQETQYF
TRBV18	NA	TRBJ2-6	NA	TGTGCCAGCTCACCCCCGTGGGGGGTGGGGTTCTCTGGGGCCAACGTCCTGACTTTC	CASSPPWGVGFSGANVLTF
TRBV5-4	NA	TRBJ2-7	TRBD1	TGTGCCAGCAGCGTGGACAGGGGGAACTACGAGCAGTACTTC	CASSVDRGNYEQYF
TRBV6-2/TRBV6-3	NA	TRBJ2-7	NA	TGTGCCAGCAGCGGACAGATTTACGAGCAGTACTTC	CASSGQIYEQYF
TRBV28	NA	TRBJ2-3	NA	TGTGCCAGCTGCAGCCCAGGGGGGCTAGATACGCAGTATTTT	CASCSPGGLDTQYF
TRBV6-5	NA	TRBJ2-1	TRBD2	TGTGCCAGCAGTTACGGCCCTAGCGGGGACCACAATGAGCAGTTCTTC	CASSYGPSGDHNEQFF
TRBV7-2	NA	TRBJ2-1	TRBD2	TGTGCCAGCAGCTTTGCTAGCGGGAGTTTTGTTGAGCAGTTCTTC	CASSFASGSFVEQFF
TRBV14	NA	TRBJ2-5	NA	TGTGCCAGCAGCTCTTCAGGGGTTATTCAAGAGACCCAGTACTTC	CASSSSGVIQETQYF
TRBV5-1	NA	TRBJ2-1	TRBD1	TGCGCCAGCACATTACTCGGGACAGGGGGCAATGAGCAGTTCTTC	CASTLLGTGGNEQFF
TRBV6-2/TRBV6-3	NA	TRBJ2-7	TRBD1	TGTGCCAGCAGCCAACCCTCGAGGGGGCGTCCCTACGAGCAGTACTTC	CASSQPSRGRPYEQYF
TRBV5-1	NA	TRBJ2-2	TRBD2	TGCGCCAGCAGCCCAAGGCTAGCGGGAGATGGTGGCGGGGAGCTGTTTTTT	CASSPRLAGDGGGELFF
TRBV5-6	few	TRBJ1-3	NA	TGTGCCAGCACCCCCGGGTCCCTCTCTGGAAACACCATATATTTT	CASTPGSLSGNTIYF
TRBV7-9	NA	TRBJ2-3	TRBD1	TGTGCCAGCAGCCAGGGGGACAGTAGCACAGATACGCAGTATTTT	CASSQGDSSTDTQYF
TRBV6-6	NA	TRBJ1-5	NA	TGTGCCAGCAACCTAGACGGTAGCAATCAGCCCCAGCATTTT	CASNLDGSNQPQHF
TRBV9	NA	TRBJ1-1	NA	TGTGCCAGCAGCGTATCAGTGAACACTGAAGCTTTCTTT	CASSVSVNTEAFF
TRBV28	NA	TRBJ2-3	TRBD2	TGTGCCAGCAGCCAGCGGGAGTCATTCGATACGCAGTATTTT	CASSQRESFDTQYF
TRBV5-5	NA	TRBJ2-7	NA	TGTGCCAGCAGCCAGGGCAGTACGACCTACGAGCAGTACTTC	CASSQGSTTYEQYF
TRBV4-3	NA	TRBJ2-1	TRBD2	TGCGCCAGCAGCCAAGAGCGGGGGAGCTCCTACAATGAGCAGTTCTTC	CASSQERGSSYNEQFF
TRBV7-9	NA	TRBJ1-5	TRBD1	TGTGCCAGCAGCACAGGGACAGGAGGTCAGCCCCAGCATTTT	CASSTGTGGQPQHF
TRBV30	NA	TRBJ2-7	TRBD1	TGTGCCTGGAGGGGGACAGGGTATGGTTACGAGCAGTACTTC	CAWRGTGYGYEQYF
TRBV5-1	NA	TRBJ2-3	NA	TGCGCCAGCATGGTCGGCGGGAACACAGATACGCAGTATTTT	CASMVGGNTDTQYF
TRBV27	few	TRBJ1-5	TRBD1	TGTGCCAGCAGTTTTCAGGGGGGTAATCAGCCCCAGCATTTT	CASSFQGGNQPQHF
TRBV5-4	NA	TRBJ2-7	NA	TGTGCCAGCAGCTTGGTAACCCCGGGCAGGGACGAGCAGTACTTC	CASSLVTPGRDEQYF
TRBV6-5	NA	TRBJ2-1	NA	TGTGCCAGCAGGGGCAGGGTTGATGAGCAGTTCTTC	CASRGRVDEQFF
TRBV27	NA	TRBJ1-2	NA	TGTGCCAGCAGTTTAACAACAGCTGCTAACTATGGCTACACCTTC	CASSLTTAANYGYTF
TRBV7-9	NA	TRBJ2-5	TRBD1	TGTGCCAGCAGCCCCCCGACAGGGGCCGAGACCCAGTACTTC	CASSPPTGAETQYF
TRBV2	NA	TRBJ2-1	NA	TGTGCCAGCAGTGAAGCGTCTCGCGGGTTAAGCTCCTACAATGAGCAGTTCTTC	CASSEASRGLSSYNEQFF